These T cell receptor beta chains were read from a single sample in a study of monozygotic twins with inflammatory bowel disease. After re-calling the 5' RACE reads, TCRdb lists one entry per CDR3 protein, DNA absent. The repertoire table contains about 420,000 distinct CDR3 sequences. Sequencing was carried out using blood. The origin of the receptors is a human donor with ulcerative colitis or Crohn's disease, or a healthy co-twin of an affected twin (not recorded which). Both conserved end residues are part of each CDR3.

v_gene,j_gene,CDR3aa
TRBV5-6,TRBJ1-4,CASSSPAGTGHEKLFF
TRBV6-1,TRBJ2-5,CASSEGLRPPETQYF
TRBV28,TRBJ1-4,CASCDRVGEKLFF
TRBV7-8,TRBJ1-1,CASSLRTSTEAFF
TRBV15,TRBJ2-4,CATSRVVGAGGKNIQYF
TRBV11-2,TRBJ2-3,CASSRRPGLNTDTQYF
TRBV20-1,TRBJ2-2,CSAQKGPSLTGELFF
TRBV7-2,TRBJ2-7,CASSFREVTYEQYF
TRBV27,TRBJ2-7,CASSLPGTGKDEQYF
TRBV7-9,TRBJ2-5,CASSLAFSGIQETQYF
TRBV5-6,TRBJ1-2,CASSLDRGLDYGYTF
TRBV7-9,TRBJ2-7,CASSPGQTYEQYF
TRBV4-3,TRBJ2-7,CASSQDLYSQPYEQYF
TRBV5-1,TRBJ2-2,CASSAEATTGELFF
TRBV20-1,TRBJ2-7,CSARERTSGRNEQYF
TRBV18,TRBJ1-4,CASSPGGRATNEKLFF
TRBV5-1,TRBJ2-5,CASSLEWTTQETQYF
TRBV5-1,TRBJ1-1,CASSSGRGTEAFF
TRBV21-1,TRBJ2-5,CASSNEKIEVEGWETQYF
TRBV24-1,TRBJ1-2,CATSDLDRSAGYTF
TRBV4-1,TRBJ1-2,CASSQLDRGGYGYTF
TRBV11-2,TRBJ2-5,CASSLELRARGTQYF
TRBV27,TRBJ1-2,CASSRRQDTLYGYTF
TRBV2,TRBJ2-7,CASSQRGFRGGYEQYF
TRBV25-1,TRBJ2-7,CASSERRSSRVTEQYF
TRBV2,TRBJ2-7,CASSVGTSGIEQYF
TRBV7-9,TRBJ2-4,CASSFLGQGDIQYF
TRBV20-1,TRBJ1-1,CSAGPPGQGEAFF
TRBV3-1,TRBJ1-4,CASSQVGATNEKLFF
TRBV4-1,TRBJ1-4,CASSQEVGVTNEKLFF
TRBV7-9,TRBJ2-7,CASRRAGGPRNEQYF
TRBV6-5,TRBJ1-5,CASSYRRGLGDQPQHF
TRBV27,TRBJ2-1,CASSFPPSGGRYNEQFF
TRBV28,TRBJ2-1,CASSFSGSSNEQFF
TRBV6-6,TRBJ2-5,CASSYGVETQYF
TRBV18,TRBJ2-3,CASSTGQGGTDTQYF
TRBV11-2,TRBJ2-5,CASGAGPLGTQYF
TRBV6-1,TRBJ2-3,CASSPIWGPTDTQYF
TRBV6-1,TRBJ1-5,CASSPRATGPNQPQHF
TRBV30,TRBJ1-4,CAWSNRGTNEKLFF
TRBV5-1,TRBJ1-4,CASSLNGGLREKLFF
TRBV20-1,TRBJ1-2,CSAAFRTGYGYTF
TRBV27,TRBJ2-1,CASSLAPRPQGEQFF
TRBV5-1,TRBJ2-1,CASSSTSIGEQFF
TRBV18,TRBJ1-2,CASSPSGAVYGYTF
TRBV5-6,TRBJ1-1,CASSGVDRNTEAFF
TRBV6-5,TRBJ2-2,CASSLRDRAGGELFF
TRBV5-5,TRBJ1-4,CASSLIGGRGEKLFF